This T cell receptor (beta chain) emerged from a study of metastatic and nonmetastatic thyroid tumors. For the study at large: Repertoires from malignant and benign thyroid patients were compared across blood and tumor or nodule tissue.

No treatment had been given to any patient before thyroid surgery. Germline CDR1 is LNHDA and CDR2 is SQIVND (reference sequence). The CDR3 covers 13 residues. The V end lost 1 base, the J end lost 4 bases, and 8 bases lay between the germline ends. Authors' analysis steps: CDR3 differences across clinicopathological groups were used to build a distant-metastasis classifier for papillary thyroid cancer. TCRdb re-analyzed the PCR reads through MiXCR. These V and J calls are TCRdb output, not the study's own analysis. The repertoire holds under 5,000 clones, with around 20% as singletons. Findings and limits, study-wide: A significant increase in TCR beta diversity was reportedly seen in malignant thyroid tumors relative to benign nodules, in blood and tumor.

This clone was found a few times. Its target is not known. The receptor was derived from a male donor with papillary thyroid cancer or a benign thyroid nodule (not recorded which). Some clones in this sample may be carry-over from other donors' samples. The rearrangement joins TRBV19 to TRBJ2-7, with unresolved D. The sample comprised tumor tissue. The CDR3 loop is CASSIGGKYEQYF. The CDR3 nucleotides read TGTGCCAGTAGTATAGGCGGTAAATACGAGCAGTACTTC.